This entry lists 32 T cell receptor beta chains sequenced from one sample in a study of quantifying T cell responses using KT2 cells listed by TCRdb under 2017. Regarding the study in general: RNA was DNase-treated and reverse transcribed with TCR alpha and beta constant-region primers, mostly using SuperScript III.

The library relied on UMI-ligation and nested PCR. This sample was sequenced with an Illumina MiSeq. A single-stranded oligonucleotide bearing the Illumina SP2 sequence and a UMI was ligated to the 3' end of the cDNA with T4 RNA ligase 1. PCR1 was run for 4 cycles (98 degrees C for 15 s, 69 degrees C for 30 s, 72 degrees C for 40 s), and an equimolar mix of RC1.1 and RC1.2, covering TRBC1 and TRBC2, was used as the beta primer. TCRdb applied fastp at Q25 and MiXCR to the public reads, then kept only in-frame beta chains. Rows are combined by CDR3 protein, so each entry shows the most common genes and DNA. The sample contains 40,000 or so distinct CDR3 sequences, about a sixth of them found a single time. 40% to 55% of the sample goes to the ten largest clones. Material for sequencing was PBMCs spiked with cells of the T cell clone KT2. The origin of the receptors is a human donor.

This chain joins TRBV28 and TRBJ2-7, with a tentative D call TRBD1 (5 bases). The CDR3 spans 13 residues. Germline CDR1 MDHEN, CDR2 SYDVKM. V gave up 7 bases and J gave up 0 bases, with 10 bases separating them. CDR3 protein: CASTNRISYEQYF. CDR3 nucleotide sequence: TGTGCCAGCACTAACAGGATCTCCTACGAGCAGTACTTC.

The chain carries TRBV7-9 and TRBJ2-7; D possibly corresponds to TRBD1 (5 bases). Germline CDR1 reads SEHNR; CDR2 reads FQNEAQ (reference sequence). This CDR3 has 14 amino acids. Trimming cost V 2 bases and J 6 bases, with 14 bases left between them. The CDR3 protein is CASSLLTASREQYF. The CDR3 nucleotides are TGTGCCAGCAGCTTATTGACAGCCTCTCGCGAGCAGTACTTC.

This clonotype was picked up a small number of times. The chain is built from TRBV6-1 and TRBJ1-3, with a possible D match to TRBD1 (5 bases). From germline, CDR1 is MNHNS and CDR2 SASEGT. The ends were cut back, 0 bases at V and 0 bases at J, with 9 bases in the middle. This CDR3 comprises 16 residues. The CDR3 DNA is TGTGCCAGCAGTGAAGCCAGGGTCAGCTCTGGAAACACCATATATTTT. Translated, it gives CASSEARVSSGNTIYF.

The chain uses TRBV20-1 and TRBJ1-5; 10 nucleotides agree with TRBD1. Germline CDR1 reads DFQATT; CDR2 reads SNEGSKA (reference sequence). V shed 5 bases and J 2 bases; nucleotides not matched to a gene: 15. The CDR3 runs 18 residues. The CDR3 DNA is TGCAGTGCTCCCCGGTGGGGGACAGGGGTTCAAGGCAATCAGCCCCAGCATTTT. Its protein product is CSAPRWGTGVQGNQPQHF.

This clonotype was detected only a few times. The CDR3 here is CASSQAPDGYNEQFF. The DNA of the CDR3 is TGTGCCAGCAGCCAAGCACCGGACGGGTACAATGAGCAGTTCTTC. The rearrangement uses TRBV3-1 and TRBJ2-1; D unclear. V was clipped by 1 base and J by 4 bases, with 11 bases between them. The CDR3 has 15 amino acids. Germline V gives CDR1 LGHDT, CDR2 YNNKEL (reference sequence).

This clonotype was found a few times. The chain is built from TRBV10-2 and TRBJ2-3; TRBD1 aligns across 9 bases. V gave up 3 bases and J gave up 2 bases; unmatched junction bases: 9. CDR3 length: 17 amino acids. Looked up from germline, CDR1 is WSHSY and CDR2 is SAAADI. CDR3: CASSDRGQGPFTDTQYF. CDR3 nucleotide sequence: TGCGCCAGCAGTGATAGGGGACAGGGCCCCTTCACAGATACGCAGTATTTT.

As DNA, the CDR3 is TGTGCCAGCAGCTTAAGAGGCGGGAGGGCCCCCCCTGAGCAGTTCTTC. Its translation: CASSLRGGRAPPEQFF. The rearrangement joins TRBV7-8 to TRBJ2-1; 9 bases match TRBD2. The germline CDR1 and CDR2 sequences are SGHVS and FQNEAQ. CDR3 length: 16 residues. Unmatched junction bases numbered 11, after V lost 2 bases and J lost 9 bases.

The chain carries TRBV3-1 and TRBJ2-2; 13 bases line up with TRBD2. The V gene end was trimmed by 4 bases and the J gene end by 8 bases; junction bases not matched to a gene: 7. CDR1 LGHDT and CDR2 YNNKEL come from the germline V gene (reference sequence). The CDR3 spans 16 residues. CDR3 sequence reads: CASSPGLAGTEGELFF. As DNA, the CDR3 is TGTGCCAGCAGCCCGGGACTAGCGGGGACTGAAGGGGAGCTGTTTTTT.

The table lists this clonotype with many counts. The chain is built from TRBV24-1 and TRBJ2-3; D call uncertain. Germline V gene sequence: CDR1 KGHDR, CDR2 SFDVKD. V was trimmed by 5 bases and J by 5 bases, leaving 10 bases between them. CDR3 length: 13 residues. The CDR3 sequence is CATSASYRDTQYF. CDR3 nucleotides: TGTGCCACCAGTGCTTCGTACAGAGATACGCAGTATTTT.

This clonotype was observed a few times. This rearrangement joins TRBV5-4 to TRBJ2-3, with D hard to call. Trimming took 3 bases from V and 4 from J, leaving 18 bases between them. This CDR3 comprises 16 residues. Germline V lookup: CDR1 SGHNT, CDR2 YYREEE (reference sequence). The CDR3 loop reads CASSSLDQRVSDTQYF. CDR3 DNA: TGTGCCAGCAGCTCCTTGGACCAACGAGTGTCAGATACGCAGTATTTT.

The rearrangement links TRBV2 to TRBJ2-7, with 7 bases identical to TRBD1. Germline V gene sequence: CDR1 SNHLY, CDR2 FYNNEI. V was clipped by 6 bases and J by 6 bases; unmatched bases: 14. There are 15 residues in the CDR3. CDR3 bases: TGTGCCAGCAGCCGCGCCGGGACAGAGTCTCCCGAGCAGTACTTC. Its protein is CASSRAGTESPEQYF.

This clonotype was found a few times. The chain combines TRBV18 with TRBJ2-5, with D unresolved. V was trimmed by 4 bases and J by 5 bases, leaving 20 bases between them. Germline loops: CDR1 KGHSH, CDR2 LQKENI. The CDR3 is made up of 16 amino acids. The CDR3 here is CASSQNPPVGQETQYF. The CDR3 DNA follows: TGTGCCAGCTCACAGAACCCACCCGTGGGCCAGGAGACCCAGTACTTC.

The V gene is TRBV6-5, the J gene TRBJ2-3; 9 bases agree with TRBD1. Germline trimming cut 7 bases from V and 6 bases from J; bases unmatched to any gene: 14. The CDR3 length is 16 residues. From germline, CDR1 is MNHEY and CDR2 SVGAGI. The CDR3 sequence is CASTTLLGQGGDTQYF. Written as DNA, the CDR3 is TGTGCCAGCACCACTCTCTTGGGACAGGGAGGTGATACGCAGTATTTT.

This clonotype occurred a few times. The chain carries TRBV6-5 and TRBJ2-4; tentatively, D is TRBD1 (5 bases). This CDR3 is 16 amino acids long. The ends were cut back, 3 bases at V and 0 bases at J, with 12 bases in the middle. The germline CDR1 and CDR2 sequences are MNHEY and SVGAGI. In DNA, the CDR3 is TGTGCCAGCAGTTATTCGACAGACATAGCCAAAAACATTCAGTACTTC. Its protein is CASSYSTDIAKNIQYF.

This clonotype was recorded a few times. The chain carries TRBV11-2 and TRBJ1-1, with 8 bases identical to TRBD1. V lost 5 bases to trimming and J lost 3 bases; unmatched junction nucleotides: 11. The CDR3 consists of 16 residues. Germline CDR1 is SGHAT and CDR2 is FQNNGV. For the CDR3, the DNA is TGTGCCAGCAGCCTCCAGGACAGGGCTTCCGACACTGAAGCTTTCTTT. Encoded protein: CASSLQDRASDTEAFF.

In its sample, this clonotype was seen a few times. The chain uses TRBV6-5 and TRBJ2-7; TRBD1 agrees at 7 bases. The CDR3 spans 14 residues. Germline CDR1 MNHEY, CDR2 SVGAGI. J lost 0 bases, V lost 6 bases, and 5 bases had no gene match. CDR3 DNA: TGTGCCAGCAGCTCGACAGGGCCCTCCTACGAGCAGTACTTC. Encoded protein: CASSSTGPSYEQYF.

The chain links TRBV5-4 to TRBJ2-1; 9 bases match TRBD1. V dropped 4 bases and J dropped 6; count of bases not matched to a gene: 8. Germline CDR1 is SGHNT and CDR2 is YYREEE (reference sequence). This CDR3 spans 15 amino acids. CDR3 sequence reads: CASSPGGQGTNEQFF. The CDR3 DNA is TGTGCCAGCAGCCCAGGGGGACAGGGAACCAATGAGCAGTTCTTC. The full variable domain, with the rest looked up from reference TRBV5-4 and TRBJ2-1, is ETGVTQSPTHLIKTRGQQVTLRCSSQSGHNTVSWYQQALGQGPQFIFQYYREEENGRGNFPPRFSGLQFPNYSSELNVNALELDDSALYLCASSPGGQGTNEQFFGPGTRLTVL.

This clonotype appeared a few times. The CDR3 nucleotides are TGTGCCACCAGCAGAGGTACAGCCGATACGCAGTATTTT. Its protein is CATSRGTADTQYF. This chain joins TRBV15 and TRBJ2-3; D ambiguous. The CDR3 has 13 residues. V dropped 1 base and J dropped 6 bases, with 8 bases sitting between them. The germline V gene has CDR1 LNHNV and CDR2 YYDKDF (reference sequence).

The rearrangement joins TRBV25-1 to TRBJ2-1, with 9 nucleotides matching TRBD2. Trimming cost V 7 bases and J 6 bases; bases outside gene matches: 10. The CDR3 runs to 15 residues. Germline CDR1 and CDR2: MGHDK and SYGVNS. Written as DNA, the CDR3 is TGTGCCAGCACAAAGGCTAGCGGGATTATCAATGAGCAGTTCTTC. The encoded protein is CASTKASGIINEQFF.

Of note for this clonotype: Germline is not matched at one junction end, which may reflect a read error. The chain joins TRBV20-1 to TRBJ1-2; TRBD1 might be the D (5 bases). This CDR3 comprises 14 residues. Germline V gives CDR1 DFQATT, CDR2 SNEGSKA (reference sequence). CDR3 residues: CSASKGTGTYGYNF. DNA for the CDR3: TGCAGTGCTAGCAAGGGGACGGGGACCTATGGCTACAACTTC.

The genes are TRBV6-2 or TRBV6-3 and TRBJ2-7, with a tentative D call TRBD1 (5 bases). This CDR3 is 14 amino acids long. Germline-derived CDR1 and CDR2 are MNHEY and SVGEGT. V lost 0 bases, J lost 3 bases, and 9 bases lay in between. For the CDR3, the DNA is TGTGCCAGCAGTTACTCCAGGGCCTACTACGAGCAGTACTTC. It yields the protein CASSYSRAYYEQYF.

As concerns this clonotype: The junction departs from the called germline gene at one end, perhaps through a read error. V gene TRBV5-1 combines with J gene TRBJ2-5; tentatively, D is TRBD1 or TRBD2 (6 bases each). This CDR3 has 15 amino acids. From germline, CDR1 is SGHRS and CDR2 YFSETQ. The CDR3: CASSLEDSGGEAQNF. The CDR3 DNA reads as TGCGCCAGCAGCTTGGAGGACAGCGGAGGGGAAGCCCAGAACTTC.

As DNA, the CDR3 is TGTGCCAGCAGCTTAGGGGCACCAACTAATGAAAAACTGTTTTTT. Protein: CASSLGAPTNEKLFF. V and J are TRBV7-9 and TRBJ1-4, with D uncertain. Germline V gene data show CDR1 as SEHNR and CDR2 as FQNEAQ (reference sequence). V lost 1 base and J 0 bases, leaving 6 bases between the germline ends. The CDR3 loop spans 15 amino acids.

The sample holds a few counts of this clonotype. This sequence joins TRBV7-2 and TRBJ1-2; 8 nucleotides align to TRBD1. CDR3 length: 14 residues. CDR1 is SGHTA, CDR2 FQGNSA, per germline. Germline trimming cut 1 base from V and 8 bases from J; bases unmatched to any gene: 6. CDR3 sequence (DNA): TGTGCCAGCAGCTTAGGGACAGGGACGGGAGGCTACACCTTC. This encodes CASSLGTGTGGYTF. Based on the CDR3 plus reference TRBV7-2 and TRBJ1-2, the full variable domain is GAGVSQSPSNKVTEKGKDVELRCDPISGHTALYWYRQSLGQGLEFLIYFQGNSAPDKSGLPSDRFSAERTGGSVSTLTIQRTQQEDSAVYLCASSLGTGTGGYTFGSGTRLTVV.

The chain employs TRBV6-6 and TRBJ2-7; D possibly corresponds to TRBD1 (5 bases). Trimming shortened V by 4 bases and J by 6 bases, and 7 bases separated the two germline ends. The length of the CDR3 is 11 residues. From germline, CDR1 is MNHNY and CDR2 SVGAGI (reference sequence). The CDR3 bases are TGTGCCAGCAGTTCAGGGTTCGAGCAGTACTTC. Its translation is CASSSGFEQYF.

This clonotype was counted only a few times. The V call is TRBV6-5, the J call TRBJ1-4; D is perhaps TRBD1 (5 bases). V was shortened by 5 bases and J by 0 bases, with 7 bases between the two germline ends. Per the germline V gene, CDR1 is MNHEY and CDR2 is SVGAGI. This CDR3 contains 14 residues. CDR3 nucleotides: TGTGCCAGCAGTCCGACAGCAACTAATGAAAAACTGTTTTTT. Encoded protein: CASSPTATNEKLFF.

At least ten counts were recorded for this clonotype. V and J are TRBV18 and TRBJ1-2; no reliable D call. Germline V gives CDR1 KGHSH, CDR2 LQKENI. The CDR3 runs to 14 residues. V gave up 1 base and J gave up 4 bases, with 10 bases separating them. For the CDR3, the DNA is TGTGCCAGCTCACCACAAGGGTACTTCTATGGCTACACCTTC. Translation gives CASSPQGYFYGYTF.

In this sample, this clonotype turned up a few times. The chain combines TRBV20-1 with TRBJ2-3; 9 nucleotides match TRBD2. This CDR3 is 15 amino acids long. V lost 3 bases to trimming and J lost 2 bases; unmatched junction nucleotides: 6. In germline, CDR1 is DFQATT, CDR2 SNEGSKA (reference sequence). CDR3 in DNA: TGCAGTGCTAGCGGGGCGGGAGGGGTCACAGATACGCAGTATTTT. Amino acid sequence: CSASGAGGVTDTQYF.

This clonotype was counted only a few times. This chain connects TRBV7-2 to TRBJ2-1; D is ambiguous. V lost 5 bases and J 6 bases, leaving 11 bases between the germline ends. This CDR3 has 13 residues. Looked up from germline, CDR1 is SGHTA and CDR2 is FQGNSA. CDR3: CASSTRVVNEQFF. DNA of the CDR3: TGTGCCAGCAGCACCCGGGTTGTCAATGAGCAGTTCTTC.

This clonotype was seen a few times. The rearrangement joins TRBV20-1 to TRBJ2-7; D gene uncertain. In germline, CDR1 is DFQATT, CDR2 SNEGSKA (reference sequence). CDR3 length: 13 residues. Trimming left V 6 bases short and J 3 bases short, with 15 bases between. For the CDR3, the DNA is TGCAGTGCCCAGAGGACGGCAGACTACGAGCAGTACTTC. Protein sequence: CSAQRTADYEQYF.

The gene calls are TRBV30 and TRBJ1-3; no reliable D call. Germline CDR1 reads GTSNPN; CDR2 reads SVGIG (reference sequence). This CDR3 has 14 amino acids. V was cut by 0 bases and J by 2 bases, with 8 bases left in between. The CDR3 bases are TGTGCCTGGAGTGTTGGACGGACTGGAAACACCATATATTTT. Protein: CAWSVGRTGNTIYF.

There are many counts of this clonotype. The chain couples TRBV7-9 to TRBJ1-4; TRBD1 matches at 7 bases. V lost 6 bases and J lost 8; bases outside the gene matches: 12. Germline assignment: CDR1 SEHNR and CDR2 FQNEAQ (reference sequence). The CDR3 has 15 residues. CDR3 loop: CASRTNRGREEKLFF. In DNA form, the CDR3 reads TGTGCCAGCAGAACGAACAGGGGTAGAGAAGAAAAACTGTTTTTT.